The T cell receptor beta chain described here comes from a study of T cell clones after liver transplantation. About the study: Third-party-reactive TCRbeta sequences from pre-transplant mixed lymphocyte reactions served as antigen-independent comparators. Study conclusions and caveats: In two subjects, few donor cells limited the measurable donor-reactive repertoire.

Libraries were prepared by immunoSEQ multiplex PCR; TCRdb keeps only in-frame clonotypes and omits some of them. The sample contains more than 95,000 clones, roughly 80% of which appear only once. With regard to this clone: Antigen: not known.

Sorting of unstimulated PBMCs yielded separate CD3+CD4+ and CD3+CD8+ fractions. J gave up 1 base and V 7 bases, and 19 bases lay outside the gene matches. The CDR3 has 18 residues. Germline V gene sequence: CDR1 MGHDK, CDR2 SYGVNS. This chain links TRBV25-1 with TRBJ2-7, with TRBD1 matching over 7 bases. The sequenced sample was CD4+ T cells from blood, obtained around 50 months after liver transplant. The clonotype comes from a human patient who received a liver transplant. The T cells may partly be graft donor cells. The CDR3 loop reads CASTDRAILYYNSYEQYF. CDR3 nucleotide sequence: TGTGCCAGCACAGACAGGGCAATACTTTATTATAATTCCTACGAGCAGTACTTC.